This TCR beta chain was found in a study of blood T cell repertoires in COVID-19. Study as a whole: From the United States, Italy and Spain came samples of acute and convalescent COVID-19. Sample material is recorded as cDNA or gDNA derived from T cells, B-cell-depleted T cells, or PBMCs.

Trimming took 3 bases from V and 4 from J; bases not matched to a gene: 2. Germline CDR1 and CDR2: SEHNR and FQNEAQ (reference sequence). The CDR3 extends over 15 amino acids. Source study methods: Amplification of reference gene primers provided the estimated nucleated cell counts. TCRdb's table, derived via immunoSEQ multiplex PCR, lists solely in-frame clones and lacks some. That table is the source of V, J and clone size, and D and trimming were worked out from the DNA. This sample has just over 250,000 clones, with roughly 86% found just once. The TCR sequence derives from a man in his forties who had recovered from COVID-19. The chain has TRBV7-9 and TRBJ2-1, with TRBD2 matching over 11 bases. The sample consisted of peripheral blood. CDR3 sequence reads: CASSFSSGGYNEQFF. The DNA of the CDR3 is TGTGCCAGCAGCTTCTCTAGCGGGGGGTACAATGAGCAGTTCTTC.